This T cell receptor beta chain stems from a study of blood T cell repertoires in COVID-19. Profiled with immunoSEQ multiplex PCR; TCRdb holds only in-frame clones, not every one. This sample has roughly 160,000 clones, with about four fifths found just once. This CDR3 has 16 residues. The germline V gene encodes CDR1 SGDLS and CDR2 YYNGEE. V shed 3 bases and J shed 9 bases, with 19 bases lying between them. Sequenced: PBMCs or T cells enriched from blood (not recorded which). The clonotype comes from a man in his fifties who had recovered from COVID-19. The V call is TRBV9, the J call TRBJ1-6, with a weak D call TRBD1 (5 bases). Here the CDR3 DNA reads TGTGCCAGCAGCGGGGCTCCGGGGGTATTTGGTTCACCCCTCCACTTT. This gives the protein CASSGAPGVFGSPLHF.